Below, 18 T cell receptor beta chains from the same sample are listed, as sequenced in a study of blood T cell repertoires in COVID-19. The table came from immunoSEQ multiplex PCR; TCRdb's copy has only in-frame clones and leaves some out. The table shows 450,000 or so clones, with 75% to 90% occurring only once. What was sequenced was peripheral blood. The receptors originated from a woman between 40 and 50 years old with COVID-19, enrolled during active disease.

This chain connects TRBV2 to TRBJ2-7; D might be TRBD2 (6 bases). The CDR3 runs to 13 residues. V lost 7 bases, J lost 3 bases, and 13 bases lay in between. The germline V gene has CDR1 SNHLY and CDR2 FYNNEI. CDR3 DNA: TGTGCCAGCACTGGGGGGTGGGACTACGAGCAGTACTTC. This sequence encodes CASTGGWDYEQYF.

The chain employs TRBV28 and TRBJ1-5, with 8 positions matching TRBD1. Germline V gene data show CDR1 as MDHEN and CDR2 as SYDVKM. The V segment lost 5 bases and the J segment 4 bases; nucleotides outside the gene matches: 7. The CDR3 sequence is 15 residues long. The CDR3 loop reads CASSLQGVWNQPQHF. The CDR3 nucleotides read TGTGCCAGCAGTCTACAGGGGGTATGGAATCAGCCCCAGCATTTT.

This chain links TRBV2 with TRBJ1-3; D call uncertain. From germline, CDR1 is SNHLY and CDR2 FYNNEI. This CDR3 spans 12 amino acids. Deletions cut 8 bases from V and 0 bases from J, with 5 bases between. CDR3 sequence (DNA): TGTGCCAGCCGGGACTCTGGAAACACCATATATTTT. It translates to CASRDSGNTIYF.

This clone was observed a single time. The chain recombines TRBV11-2 with TRBJ1-1; D remains unclear. The V end was cut by 5 bases, the J end by 3 bases, with 13 bases between. Per germline, CDR1 SGHAT and CDR2 FQNNGV. The CDR3 covers 14 residues. This chain's CDR3 is CASSPPRAHTEAFF. For the CDR3, the DNA is TGTGCCAGCAGCCCTCCGAGGGCCCACACTGAAGCTTTCTTT.

This clone has only one observation. The V and J genes are TRBV27 and TRBJ1-6; D remains ambiguous. CDR3 length: 13 residues. Germline V lookup: CDR1 MNHEY, CDR2 SMNVEV (reference sequence). Trimming pared 3 bases from V and 7 bases from J, leaving 7 bases between. CDR3 coding DNA: TGTGCCAGCAGTTTTTCTTTCAATTCACCCCTCCACTTT. Its protein is CASSFSFNSPLHF.

The DNA for the CDR3 is TGCAGTGCTAGTTATGGGCGCAACGGGGAGCTGTTTTTT. It codes for CSASYGRNGELFF. The gene calls are TRBV20-1 and TRBJ2-2; D is undetermined. Trimming pared 3 bases from V and 7 bases from J, leaving 12 bases between. This CDR3 has 13 amino acids. Germline CDR1 reads DFQATT; CDR2 reads SNEGSKA (reference sequence).

This chain links TRBV13 with TRBJ2-1; D unclear. Trimming cost V 5 bases and J 7 bases, with 12 bases left between them. This CDR3 is built from 13 residues. Germline CDR1 is PRHDT and CDR2 is FYEKMQ (reference sequence). CDR3 nucleotides: TGTGCCAGCAGCCCCAGACATTGGAATGAGCAGTTCTTC. Amino acid sequence: CASSPRHWNEQFF.

The rearrangement joins TRBV3-1 (or the pseudogene TRBV3-2) to TRBJ1-2; D perhaps matches TRBD1 (5 bases). The germline V and J ends were trimmed by 1 base and 7 bases, with 16 bases remaining between them. This CDR3 region has 15 residues. CDR1 and CDR2 (germline): LGHDT, YNNKEL (reference sequence). CDR3 loop: CASSQGWGGEGGYTF. The CDR3, as DNA: TGTGCCAGCAGCCAAGGGTGGGGCGGGGAAGGTGGCTACACCTTC.

The V gene is TRBV19, the J gene TRBJ1-3, with 7 bases aligning to TRBD1. The CDR3 sequence is 15 residues long. Germline-derived CDR1 and CDR2 are LNHDA and SQIVND (reference sequence). The J segment lost 4 bases and the V segment lost 8 bases, leaving 11 bases of the junction unmatched. The CDR3 nucleotides read TGTGCCAGTTTTGACAGGGATCCCCCCGGAAACACCATATATTTT. Translation: CASFDRDPPGNTIYF.

This chain links TRBV19 with TRBJ2-2, with D maybe TRBD1 (6 bases). Germline V gene sequence: CDR1 LNHDA, CDR2 SQIVND (reference sequence). V shed 5 bases and J shed 2 bases, with 27 bases lying between them. The CDR3 runs to 20 residues. The DNA of the CDR3 is TGTGCCAGTAGTTCCCCCCGGGACATCCTACGTTCGAAAAACACCGGGGAGCTGTTTTTT. This sequence encodes CASSSPRDILRSKNTGELFF.

This chain uses TRBV18 with TRBJ1-1; 8 bases are shared with TRBD1. J was trimmed by 3 bases and V by 5 bases; bases with no gene match: 5. Germline V gene sequence: CDR1 KGHSH, CDR2 LQKENI. The CDR3 runs to 14 residues. The CDR3 spells CASSKDREYTEAFF. The CDR3 nucleotides read TGTGCCAGCTCAAAGGACAGGGAATACACTGAAGCTTTCTTT.

The V call is TRBV5-1, the J call TRBJ1-5, with 8 positions matching TRBD1. With V trimmed by 4 bases and J by 5 bases, 5 bases remained unmatched. CDR1 and CDR2 from the germline V gene are SGHRS and YFSETQ. This CDR3 spans 14 amino acids. The CDR3 loop reads CASSPGQGDQPQHF. CDR3 coding DNA: TGCGCCAGCAGCCCCGGACAGGGTGATCAGCCCCAGCATTTT.

The chain uses TRBV5-6 and TRBJ2-7, with D perhaps matching TRBD2 (5 bases). CDR1 is SGHDT and CDR2 is YYEEEE in the germline V gene. Trimming cost V 2 bases and J 3 bases, with 18 bases left between them. The CDR3 is 16 amino acids. The CDR3 protein is CASSFPVEGANYEQYF. Here the CDR3 DNA reads TGTGCCAGCAGCTTTCCTGTAGAGGGCGCAAACTACGAGCAGTACTTC.

This clone was counted only a few times. V and J are TRBV15 and TRBJ2-5; 9 nucleotides align to TRBD1. The CDR3 totals 16 residues. V lost 1 base and J lost 1; bases outside the gene matches: 4. Germline V lookup: CDR1 LNHNV, CDR2 YYDKDF (reference sequence). The CDR3 is CATSRALGQGQETQYF. CDR3 bases: TGTGCCACCAGCAGAGCCCTGGGACAGGGCCAAGAGACCCAGTACTTC.

This clone was picked up one time. Sequence at one end of the junction differs from germline and may be a read error. V usage is TRBV6-5 and J usage is TRBJ1-1, with D perhaps TRBD1 (5 bases). This CDR3 contains 13 residues. Germline CDR1 reads MNHEY; CDR2 reads SVGAGI. The CDR3 DNA follows: TGTGCCAGCAAGGAGGCAGGGAGGTCTGAAACTTTCTTT. It encodes CASKEAGRSETFF.

This chain links TRBV6-5 with TRBJ1-5, with a possible D match to TRBD1 (5 bases). Germline V gene data show CDR1 as MNHEY and CDR2 as SVGAGI. V was clipped by 5 bases and J by 0 bases, with 11 bases between them. The CDR3 runs 15 residues. Here the CDR3 DNA reads TGTGCCAGCAGTCCAGACAGTTATAGCAATCAGCCCCAGCATTTT. This encodes CASSPDSYSNQPQHF.

The CDR3 reads CASGVSNQPQHF. In nucleotides, the CDR3 is TGTGCCTCCGGGGTTAGCAATCAGCCCCAGCATTTT. J is TRBJ1-5 and V is TRBV28; D not certain. CDR1 is MDHEN, CDR2 SYDVKM, per germline. The CDR3 consists of 12 residues. V dropped 11 bases and J dropped 0 bases, with 8 bases sitting between them.

This chain joins TRBV5-6 and TRBJ1-2, with no clear D. CDR3 length: 14 residues. The germline CDR1 and CDR2 sequences are SGHDT and YYEEEE. The V gene lost 0 bases and the J gene lost 3 bases, with 9 bases spanning the gap. The CDR3 reads CASSLGGSDYGYTF. The CDR3 DNA sequence: TGTGCCAGCAGCTTGGGAGGTTCGGACTATGGCTACACCTTC. The variable domain in full, completed from reference TRBV5-6 and TRBJ1-2, reads DAGVTQSPTHLIKTRGQQVTLRCSPKSGHDTVSWYQQALGQGPQFIFQYYEEEERQRGNFPDRFSGHQFPNYSSELNVNALLLGDSALYLCASSLGGSDYGYTFGSGTRLTVV.